Listed here are 31 T cell receptor beta chains from one sample, sequenced in a study of OX40 agonist ivuxolimab in advanced cancers. This table comes from immunoSEQ multiplex PCR, and its TCRdb copy is limited to in-frame clones, with some not included. The table lists about 41,000 clones, over 75% of them singletons. Sequenced material: CD4+ or CD8+ T cells sorted from blood, taken in a trial of the OX40 agonist ivuxolimab. Receptor source: an adult with an advanced solid tumor such as melanoma, head and neck, liver or kidney cancer.

This chain joins TRBV20-1 and TRBJ1-1; possibly TRBD1 for D (6 bases). Germline V CDR1 and CDR2: DFQATT, SNEGSKA (reference sequence). The CDR3 consists of 10 residues. V shed 8 bases and J shed 5 bases, with 9 bases lying between them. In DNA, the CDR3 is TGCAGTTCACAGGGAACTGAAGCTTTCTTT. Its protein is CSSQGTEAFF.

V usage is TRBV28 and J usage is TRBJ2-7; 8 nucleotides align to TRBD1. CDR1 and CDR2 from the germline V gene are MDHEN and SYDVKM. The CDR3 length is 13 residues. J was trimmed by 3 bases and V by 6 bases; bases with no gene match: 4. CDR3 DNA: TGTGCCAGCAGCCAGACAGGGGACTACGAGCAGTACTTC. Protein sequence: CASSQTGDYEQYF.

This clone was detected only once. CDR3 residues: CASSLGGRGSNQPQHF. The CDR3, as DNA: TGTGCCAGCAGCTTGGGGGGCAGGGGGAGCAATCAGCCCCAGCATTTT. The V gene is TRBV7-2, the J gene TRBJ1-5; TRBD1 matches 7 bases. Germline V gene sequence: CDR1 SGHTA, CDR2 FQGNSA. J lost 1 base, V lost 3 bases, and 6 bases had no gene match. CDR3 length: 16 residues.

This rearrangement joins TRBV5-1 to TRBJ1-5; D may be TRBD1 (5 bases). V lost 4 bases to trimming and J lost 0 bases, with 11 bases between them. The germline gives CDR1 SGHRS, CDR2 YFSETQ. This CDR3 has 15 residues. The CDR3 reads CASSHQGDSNQPQHF. CDR3 nucleotide sequence: TGCGCCAGCAGCCATCAGGGAGATAGCAATCAGCCCCAGCATTTT.

This chain joins TRBV5-6 and TRBJ1-5, with 7 nucleotides matching TRBD1. Germline V gene lookup returns CDR1 SGHDT and CDR2 YYEEEE. CDR3 length: 17 amino acids. V lost 0 bases to trimming and J lost 0 bases; unmatched junction nucleotides: 6. The CDR3 DNA is TGTGCCAGCAGCTTGGCAGGGGGAAGATATAGCAATCAGCCCCAGCATTTT. Its protein is CASSLAGGRYSNQPQHF. Full variable domain (outside the CDR3, taken from reference TRBV5-6 and TRBJ1-5): DAGVTQSPTHLIKTRGQQVTLRCSPKSGHDTVSWYQQALGQGPQFIFQYYEEEERQRGNFPDRFSGHQFPNYSSELNVNALLLGDSALYLCASSLAGGRYSNQPQHFGDGTRLSIL.

The chain combines TRBV27 with TRBJ2-7, with TRBD1 matching 9 bases. V shed 4 bases, J shed 3 bases, and the junction held 7 bases outside the gene matches. The CDR3 has 15 amino acids. Germline CDR1 and CDR2: MNHEY and SMNVEV (reference sequence). DNA of the CDR3: TGTGCCAGCAGTTCCGGGACAGGGTTTCGCTACGAGCAGTACTTC. Encoded protein: CASSSGTGFRYEQYF.

The chain recombines TRBV27 with TRBJ1-1, with TRBD1 as a possible D gene (5 bases). CDR3 length: 13 residues. V lost 3 bases, J lost 4 bases, and 9 bases lay in between. Germline CDR1 reads MNHEY; CDR2 reads SMNVEV (reference sequence). The CDR3 here is CASSFREGTEAFF. CDR3 bases: TGTGCCAGCAGTTTCAGGGAGGGCACTGAAGCTTTCTTT.

The chain combines TRBV6-1 with TRBJ1-1, with 10 bases fitting TRBD1. CDR1 and CDR2 (germline): MNHNS, SASEGT. V shed 1 base, J shed 5 bases, and the junction held 7 bases outside the gene matches. This CDR3 spans 16 amino acids. The DNA for the CDR3 is TGTGCCAGCAGTGAAGGGGACAGGGGAGGAAGGACTGAAGCTTTCTTT. This sequence encodes CASSEGDRGGRTEAFF.

CDR3 sequence (DNA): TGTGCCAGCAGCCCCTCAGGGATAGGCTACGAGCAGTACTTC. Translation: CASSPSGIGYEQYF. The rearrangement joins TRBV7-8 to TRBJ2-7; D may be TRBD1 (5 bases). The V end was cut by 5 bases, the J end by 3 bases, with 14 bases between. The CDR3 totals 14 residues. Per germline, CDR1 SGHVS and CDR2 FQNEAQ.

The CDR3 sequence: CAISGLTALSRNEQFF. The CDR3 DNA reads TGTGCCATCAGCGGACTAACAGCGCTGTCTCGCAATGAGCAGTTCTTC. V gene TRBV10-3 combines with J gene TRBJ2-1; weak D call: TRBD2 (6 bases). The germline CDR1 and CDR2 sequences are ENHRY and SYGVKD. Deletions cut 6 bases from V and 6 bases from J, with 21 bases between. This CDR3 has 16 residues.

V usage is TRBV6-4 and J usage is TRBJ1-4; D gene unclear. V was pared by 6 bases and J by 8 bases, with 13 bases between. The CDR3 length is 13 residues. In germline, CDR1 is MRHNA, CDR2 SNTAGT. The DNA of the CDR3 is TGTGCCAGCAGCGCCTCAATGGGAGAAAAACTGTTTTTT. It specifies CASSASMGEKLFF.

The chain employs TRBV7-3 and TRBJ2-1, with TRBD2 matching 8 bases. The CDR3 spans 16 residues. J was trimmed by 3 bases and V by 5 bases; bases with no gene match: 9. The V gene's germline CDR1 is SGHTA and CDR2 FQGTGA. The CDR3 DNA reads TGTGCCAGCAGCGTCAGAACAAGCGGGAGCTACAATGAGCAGTTCTTC. Its translation: CASSVRTSGSYNEQFF.

This chain links TRBV11-3 with TRBJ2-2; D is undetermined. The CDR3 sequence is 13 residues long. The germline CDR1 and CDR2 sequences are SGHNT and YENEEA. V was clipped by 4 bases and J by 2 bases, with 5 bases between them. CDR3: CASSYRNTGELFF. Written as DNA, the CDR3 is TGTGCCAGCAGCTATCGAAACACCGGGGAGCTGTTTTTT. Based on the CDR3 plus reference TRBV11-3 and TRBJ2-2, the full variable domain is EAGVVQSPRYKIIEKKQPVAFWCNPISGHNTLYWYLQNLGQGPELLIRYENEEAVDDSQLPKDRFSAERLKGVDSTLKIQPAELGDSAVYLCASSYRNTGELFFGEGSRLTVL.

Worth noting for this clone: Other DNA sequences from this sample encode an identical CDR3 as well. The chain employs TRBV5-1 and TRBJ2-7, with D possibly matching TRBD1 (5 bases). This CDR3 region has 14 residues. The V and J ends lost 0 bases and 4 bases respectively, with 11 bases between them. Per the germline V gene, CDR1 is SGHRS and CDR2 is YFSETQ. The CDR3 loop is CASSLAPDRYEQYF. Written as DNA, the CDR3 is TGCGCCAGCAGCTTGGCCCCCGACAGATACGAGCAGTACTTC. The variable domain in full, with the rest retrieved from reference TRBV5-1 and TRBJ2-7, is KAGVTQTPRYLIKTRGQQVTLSCSPISGHRSVSWYQQTPGQGLQFLFEYFSETQRNKGNFPGRFSGRQFSNSRSEMNVSTLELGDSALYLCASSLAPDRYEQYFGPGTRLTVT.

The rearrangement uses TRBV5-4 and TRBJ2-7, with D perhaps matching TRBD1 or TRBD2 (5 bases each). This CDR3 spans 14 amino acids. V was shortened by 2 bases and J by 12 bases, with 21 bases between the two germline ends. The germline CDR1 and CDR2 sequences are SGHNT and YYREEE (reference sequence). The CDR3 sequence: CASSLEFSSGTVYF. CDR3 nucleotides: TGTGCCAGCAGCTTAGAGTTCAGCTCCGGGACGGTGTACTTC.

The chain recombines TRBV6-5 with TRBJ2-7, with 7 bases that match TRBD2. Trimming removed 2 bases from V and 4 bases from J; junction bases left unmatched: 5. Germline V gene sequence: CDR1 MNHEY, CDR2 SVGAGI. This CDR3 is built from 14 residues. The CDR3 spells CASSYAGVEYEQYF. DNA for the CDR3: TGTGCCAGCAGTTACGCGGGAGTGGAGTACGAGCAGTACTTC.

Written as DNA, the CDR3 is TGTGCCAGCAGTTCCCCGGAAGCGCGGGAGCAGTACTTC. This translates into CASSSPEAREQYF. The chain joins TRBV28 to TRBJ2-7; no clear D. Per germline, CDR1 MDHEN and CDR2 SYDVKM. There are 13 residues in the CDR3. Trimming removed 4 bases at V and 7 bases at J, with 14 bases between.

This rearrangement joins TRBV30 to TRBJ2-7; D ambiguous. The CDR3 covers 14 residues. V was clipped by 2 bases and J by 1 base, with 12 bases between them. CDR1 and CDR2 (germline): GTSNPN, SVGIG (reference sequence). The CDR3 sequence is CAWSPWAWSYEQYF. The DNA of the CDR3 is TGTGCCTGGAGTCCGTGGGCATGGTCCTACGAGCAGTACTTC.

The V and J genes are TRBV4-1 and TRBJ2-5; TRBD2 is a possible D gene (5 bases). Germline values: CDR1 MGHRA, CDR2 YSYEKL. The CDR3 loop spans 13 amino acids. V lost 4 bases and J 4 bases, leaving 10 bases between the germline ends. CDR3 sequence: CASSRGLRETQYF. The CDR3, as DNA: TGCGCCAGCAGCCGAGGGTTGCGAGAGACCCAGTACTTC.

This clone was observed a few times. The rearrangement links TRBV28 to TRBJ1-1; D gene ambiguous. Trimming removed 7 bases from V and 4 bases from J, with 22 bases in between. The CDR3 loop spans 16 amino acids. From germline, CDR1 is MDHEN and CDR2 SYDVKM. The CDR3 region is CASTTRWVRSSTEAFF. Here the CDR3 DNA reads TGTGCCAGCACCACCAGGTGGGTGCGAAGTTCCACTGAAGCTTTCTTT.

This clone appeared a single time. V and J are TRBV11-2 and TRBJ1-2, with 9 bases that match TRBD1. The germline V gene encodes CDR1 SGHAT and CDR2 FQNNGV. The CDR3 is 15 amino acids. The J segment lost 5 bases and the V segment lost 4 bases, leaving 8 bases of the junction unmatched. CDR3 region: CASSYNTGTGYGYTF. The CDR3 DNA follows: TGTGCCAGCAGCTATAACACCGGGACAGGGTATGGCTACACCTTC.

The rearrangement joins TRBV29-1 to TRBJ1-4; 9 bases map to TRBD1. Germline V lookup: CDR1 SQVTM, CDR2 ANQGSEA. Trimming at V came to 4 bases and at J to 6 bases, leaving 3 bases not matched to a gene. CDR3 length equals 13 residues. The CDR3 region has the DNA TGCAGCGTTGGGGACAGGGCGGATGAAAAACTGTTTTTT. It codes for CSVGDRADEKLFF.

The chain recombines TRBV6-1 with TRBJ2-7, with TRBD2 identical over 8 bases. Trimming removed 5 bases from V and 6 bases from J; junction bases left unmatched: 12. This CDR3 spans 15 amino acids. Germline lookup yields CDR1 MNHNS and CDR2 SASEGT. In nucleotides, the CDR3 is TGTGCCAGCAGTTCCCCCAGCGGGAGACCGTTCGAGCAGTACTTC. Its translation is CASSSPSGRPFEQYF.

This clone has just one count. This rearrangement joins TRBV15 to TRBJ2-7, with 14 bases matching TRBD2. Per germline, CDR1 LNHNV and CDR2 YYDKDF (reference sequence). V was clipped by 0 bases and J by 3 bases; unmatched bases: 10. The CDR3 sequence is 19 residues long. CDR3 coding DNA: TGTGCCACCAGCAGAGAGGGGAGAGGGACTAGCGGGAGAGACTACGAGCAGTACTTC. As protein: CATSREGRGTSGRDYEQYF.

V and J are TRBV7-2 and TRBJ2-3; D is possibly TRBD2 (5 bases). Trimming pared 7 bases from V and 4 bases from J, leaving 12 bases between. Germline loops: CDR1 SGHTA, CDR2 FQGNSA. The CDR3 loop spans 13 amino acids. CDR3 DNA sequence: TGTGCCAGCAAGGCTAGCCGGGCAGATACGCAGTATTTT. It specifies CASKASRADTQYF.

The J gene is TRBJ1-5, the V gene TRBV28, with 8 bases aligning to TRBD1. With V trimmed by 11 bases and J by 5 bases, 14 bases remained unmatched. This CDR3 is 15 amino acids long. Germline V gene lookup returns CDR1 MDHEN and CDR2 SYDVKM. DNA of the CDR3: TGTGCCGCCCATACAGGGGGTCGACGAGATCAGCCCCAGCATTTT. It encodes CAAHTGGRRDQPQHF.

V and J are TRBV4-3 and TRBJ2-1; 9 nucleotides match TRBD1. V shed 2 bases, J shed 6 bases, and the junction held 14 bases outside the gene matches. Germline values: CDR1 LGHNA, CDR2 YSLEER. The CDR3 spans 18 residues. The CDR3 sequence: CASSQFSLAGTGSNEQFF. CDR3 nucleotide sequence: TGCGCCAGCAGCCAATTCTCTCTGGCCGGGACAGGGAGCAATGAGCAGTTCTTC.

This chain links TRBV18 with TRBJ2-7; 7 nucleotides match TRBD1. Germline-derived CDR1 and CDR2 are KGHSH and LQKENI. This CDR3 spans 14 amino acids. V lost 2 bases, J lost 2 bases, and 3 bases stayed unmatched. This chain's CDR3 is CASSPTGTAYEQYF. The CDR3 coding sequence is TGTGCCAGCTCACCAACGGGGACAGCCTACGAGCAGTACTTC.

This clone was detected a few times. The chain couples TRBV6-5 to TRBJ1-1; D gene uncertain. Germline CDR1 and CDR2: MNHEY and SVGAGI. The ends were cut back, 4 bases at V and 2 bases at J, with 11 bases in the middle. CDR3 length: 14 amino acids. In DNA, the CDR3 is TGTGCCAGCAGTTCGAGGCCGGCTAACACTGAAGCTTTCTTT. Translating gives CASSSRPANTEAFF.

J is TRBJ2-3 and V is TRBV18, with 10 bases lining up with TRBD2. This CDR3 is built from 18 residues. Per the germline V gene, CDR1 is KGHSH and CDR2 is LQKENI. The V segment lost 2 bases and the J segment 1 base; nucleotides outside the gene matches: 9. CDR3 loop: CASSPRSGRARGTDTQYF. DNA for the CDR3: TGTGCCAGCTCACCAAGGAGCGGGAGGGCCCGGGGCACAGATACGCAGTATTTT.

The chain combines TRBV19 with TRBJ2-5, with D possibly matching TRBD2 (6 bases). V was trimmed by 1 base and J by 0 bases, leaving 9 bases between them. The CDR3 loop spans 15 amino acids. The germline V gene has CDR1 LNHDA and CDR2 SQIVND (reference sequence). CDR3 amino acids: CASSIGRVYQETQYF. The CDR3 DNA is TGTGCCAGTAGTATAGGGAGGGTGTACCAAGAGACCCAGTACTTC.